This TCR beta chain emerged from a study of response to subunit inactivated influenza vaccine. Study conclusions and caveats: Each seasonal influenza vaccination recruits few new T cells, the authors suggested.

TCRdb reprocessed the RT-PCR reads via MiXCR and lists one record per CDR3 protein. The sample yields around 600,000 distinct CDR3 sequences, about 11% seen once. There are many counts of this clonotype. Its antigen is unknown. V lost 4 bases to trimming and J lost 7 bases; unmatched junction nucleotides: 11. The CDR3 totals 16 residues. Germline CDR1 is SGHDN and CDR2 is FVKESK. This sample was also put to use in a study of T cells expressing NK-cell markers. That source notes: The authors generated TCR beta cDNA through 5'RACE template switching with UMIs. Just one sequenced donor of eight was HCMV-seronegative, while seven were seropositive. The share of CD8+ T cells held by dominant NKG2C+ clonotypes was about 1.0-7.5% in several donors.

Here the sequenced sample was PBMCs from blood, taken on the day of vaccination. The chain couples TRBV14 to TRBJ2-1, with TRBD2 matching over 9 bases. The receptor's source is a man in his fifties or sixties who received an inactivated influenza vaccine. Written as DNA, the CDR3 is TGTGCCAGCAGCCCGATAAGCGGGAGGTATCAGAATGAGCAGTTCTTC. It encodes CASSPISGRYQNEQFF.